This T cell receptor beta chain originates from a study of T cell changes during pregnancy in multiple sclerosis. The protocol was immunoSEQ multiplex PCR, while the TCRdb copy is restricted to in-frame clones and leaves out a portion. This repertoire shows tens of thousands of clones, around 92% found once; its top ten account for just over 2%. The trim removed 5 bases at V and 6 bases at J, leaving 9 bases unmatched. The V gene's germline CDR1 is SGHVS and CDR2 FQNEAQ. There are 15 residues in the CDR3. The TCR was taken from a female donor with multiple sclerosis, enrolled in a pregnancy study. This material consisted of peripheral blood, taken after pregnancy. The rearrangement joins TRBV7-8 to TRBJ1-4; TRBD1 matches at 7 bases. Here the CDR3 reads CASSALTGYDEKLFF. CDR3 in DNA: TGTGCCAGCAGCGCCCTGACAGGGTATGATGAAAAACTGTTTTTT.